This T cell receptor beta chain was profiled in a study of T-cell reconstitution after alpha-beta-depleted transplantation in children. General study findings and limits: A year had passed since transplant, and T-cell counts and diversity by then came mostly from newly produced T cells. The origin of alpha-beta T cells about two months after transplant was reportedly several hundred expanded graft clones.

This CDR3 is built from 14 residues. Germline V lookup: CDR1 LGHNA, CDR2 YNFKEQ. V was trimmed by 1 base and J by 5 bases, leaving 10 bases between them. This clonotype came up a few times. What it recognizes is unknown. Unique molecular identifiers tagged the TCRbeta library. TCRdb called the PCR reads again in MiXCR, with one record for every CDR3 protein. This table has about 200,000 distinct CDR3 sequences, roughly 8.1% appearing once. J is TRBJ2-3 and V is TRBV4-2, with unresolved D. Sequencing used PBMCs, mostly from graft donor cells, obtained 360 days after TCRalphabeta/CD19-depleted stem cell transplant. The sequence derives from a male patient between 2 and 10 years old who had a stem cell transplant for acute myeloid leukemia, so the T cells may come from the graft donor. CDR3 nucleotide sequence: TGTGCCAGCAGCCAAGTTGGAAGAGGAGATACGCAGTATTTT. This translates into CASSQVGRGDTQYF.